These 16 T cell receptor beta chains came from one sample sequenced in a study of regulatory T cells in long-lasting Graves disease. Time point indicated: newly diagnosed GD, antithyroid drugs for less than 3 months. PBMC-extracted RNA yielded the TCR library. iRepertoire HTBI primers and Arm-PCR of CDR3 regions built TCR beta libraries. TCRdb used MiXCR to reprocess the multiplex PCR reads, holding one entry per CDR3 protein. The sample carries 500,000 or so distinct CDR3 sequences, 15% to 20% recorded once. The same sample was also studied in work on T cells in Graves' hyperthyroidism and ophthalmopathy.

Sequenced here: peripheral blood mononuclear cells (PBMCs), sampled at new diagnosis, from a patient treated with antithyroid drugs. The receptors come from a man aged 40-50 years with Graves disease.

This clonotype appeared many times. J is TRBJ1-1 and V is TRBV28; D is possibly TRBD1 (5 bases). The CDR3 is 13 residues long. Deletions cut 6 bases from V and 3 bases from J, with 11 bases between. From germline, CDR1 is MDHEN and CDR2 SYDVKM. The CDR3 is CASRKGVDTEAFF. CDR3 DNA: TGTGCCAGCAGGAAAGGGGTGGACACTGAAGCTTTCTTT.

This clonotype was seen ten or more times. This rearrangement joins TRBV3-1 to TRBJ2-5; a possible D gene is TRBD2 (6 bases). CDR1 is LGHDT and CDR2 is YNNKEL in the germline V gene (reference sequence). The CDR3 sequence is 15 residues long. V was clipped by 2 bases and J by 4 bases, with 14 bases between them. This chain's CDR3 is CASSQRGGRRETQYF. Written as DNA, the CDR3 is TGTGCCAGCAGCCAACGAGGAGGGAGAAGAGAGACCCAGTACTTC.

This clonotype was counted at least ten times. This sequence joins TRBV5-1 and TRBJ2-3; 9 bases align to TRBD2. The germline V gene encodes CDR1 SGHRS and CDR2 YFSETQ. With 7 bases clipped from V and 3 bases from J, the junction kept 9 bases outside the gene matches. The CDR3 runs 15 residues. In DNA form, the CDR3 reads TGCGCCAGCGGGGGTAGCGGGAGAGGTACAGATACGCAGTATTTT. It specifies CASGGSGRGTDTQYF.

This clonotype was counted ten times or more. CDR3 sequence: CAISGNLVPGQSSGANVLTF. The CDR3 nucleotides read TGTGCCATCAGTGGCAATCTAGTCCCGGGACAGAGCTCTGGGGCCAACGTCCTGACTTTC. The rearrangement joins TRBV10-3 to TRBJ2-6, with TRBD1 identical over 7 bases. J gave up 0 bases and V 4 bases, and 15 bases lay outside the gene matches. Germline lookup yields CDR1 ENHRY and CDR2 SYGVKD. This CDR3 contains 20 residues.

This clonotype has at least ten counts. The chain links TRBV20-1 to TRBJ2-5; 9 nucleotides align to TRBD1. Germline assignment: CDR1 DFQATT and CDR2 SNEGSKA (reference sequence). V shed 3 bases, J shed 3 bases, and the junction held 5 bases outside the gene matches. The CDR3 runs to 14 residues. The CDR3 DNA reads TGCAGTGCTAGGGTTGGACAGGGGAAAGAGACCCAGTACTTC. This translates into CSARVGQGKETQYF.

This clonotype appeared many times. CDR3 loop: CATSDSGTVHGYTF. The CDR3 coding sequence is TGTGCCACCAGTGACTCCGGGACAGTACATGGCTACACCTTC. V and J are TRBV24-1 and TRBJ1-2; TRBD1 matches 7 bases. V lost 4 bases, J lost 6 bases, and 7 bases stayed unmatched. The CDR3 is 14 amino acids. Germline V lookup: CDR1 KGHDR, CDR2 SFDVKD.

This clonotype has a count of ten or more. V and J are TRBV28 and TRBJ1-2; D gene unclear. The CDR3 covers 13 residues. The germline V and J ends were trimmed by 8 bases and 5 bases, with 15 bases remaining between them. Germline values: CDR1 MDHEN, CDR2 SYDVKM. The CDR3 loop is CASQDVASYGYTF. The CDR3 coding sequence is TGTGCCAGCCAGGATGTGGCGTCGTATGGCTACACCTTC.

The J gene is TRBJ1-1, the V gene TRBV5-6; D unresolved. Looked up from germline, CDR1 is SGHDT and CDR2 is YYEEEE. V was trimmed by 4 bases and J by 3 bases, leaving 19 bases between them. The CDR3 spans 16 residues. This CDR3 reads CASSDPPGYLHTEAFF. The CDR3 DNA follows: TGTGCCAGCAGCGATCCTCCGGGGTATCTGCACACTGAAGCTTTCTTT.

This clonotype has a count of ten or more. The V call is TRBV18, the J call TRBJ2-7, with D perhaps TRBD1 (6 bases). The ends were cut back, 4 bases at V and 3 bases at J, with 16 bases in the middle. CDR3 size: 15 residues. Germline assignment: CDR1 KGHSH and CDR2 LQKENI. In DNA, the CDR3 is TGTGCCAGCTCACGACTCCGGGACAAGAACTACGAGCAGTACTTC. It codes for CASSRLRDKNYEQYF. The full variable domain, completed using reference TRBV18 and TRBJ2-7, is NAGVMQNPRHLVRRRGQEARLRCSPMKGHSHVYWYRQLPEEGLKFMVYLQKENIIDESGMPKERFSAEFPKEGPSILRIQQVVRGDSAAYFCASSRLRDKNYEQYFGPGTRLTVT.

This clonotype was detected ten times or more. The chain carries TRBV12-3 or TRBV12-4 and TRBJ2-1, with TRBD1 identical over 11 bases. The CDR3 extends over 14 amino acids. V was pared by 6 bases and J by 10 bases, with 8 bases of the junction left unmatched. The CDR3 loop is CASRGQGVLVEQFF. CDR3 bases: TGTGCCAGCAGGGGACAGGGGGTCTTGGTGGAGCAGTTCTTC.

This clonotype appeared a few times. One junction end does not reproduce the germline sequence, and a read error may be involved. The chain couples TRBV27 to TRBJ2-1, with 11 bases aligning to TRBD2. Germline lookup yields CDR1 MNHEY and CDR2 SMNVEV (reference sequence). The CDR3 is made up of 18 amino acids. CDR3 sequence reads: CASSSGTSGFNSYSEQFF. As DNA, the CDR3 is TGTGCCAGCAGTTCTGGGACTAGCGGATTTAACTCCTACAGTGAGCAGTTCTTC.

The genes are TRBV6-1 and TRBJ1-2; D is possibly TRBD1 (5 bases). This CDR3 has 16 residues. Trimming pared 4 bases from V and 3 bases from J, leaving 18 bases between. CDR1 MNHNS and CDR2 SASEGT come from the germline V gene. The CDR3 here is CASSAWGLSNHYGYTF. The CDR3 DNA follows: TGTGCCAGCAGTGCCTGGGGACTTTCGAACCACTATGGCTACACCTTC.

This clonotype was counted a few times. The chain recombines TRBV5-5 with TRBJ2-7, with 7 bases matching TRBD1. The CDR3 has 15 amino acids. The V segment lost 4 bases and the J segment 7 bases; nucleotides outside the gene matches: 14. Germline CDR1 SGHKS, CDR2 YYEKEE (reference sequence). The CDR3 sequence: CASSRRTGDLGEQYF. CDR3 nucleotide sequence: TGTGCCAGCAGCAGACGGACAGGCGATCTGGGAGAGCAGTACTTC.

The chain joins TRBV12-3 or TRBV12-4 to TRBJ2-3; TRBD2 might be the D (7 bases). This CDR3 comprises 18 residues. V gave up 6 bases and J gave up 2 bases, with 24 bases separating them. The CDR3 region is CASSLGRGAGTSTDTQYF. CDR3 coding DNA: TGTGCCAGCAGCCTCGGACGGGGGGCTGGGACCTCCACAGATACGCAGTATTTT.

This clonotype came up many times. The J gene is TRBJ2-5, the V gene TRBV12-3 or TRBV12-4; weak D call: TRBD1 (5 bases). V gave up 1 base and J gave up 5 bases, with 14 bases separating them. The CDR3 is 15 amino acids. CDR3 amino acids: CASSLVSGPGETQYF. CDR3 in DNA: TGTGCCAGCAGTTTAGTCTCGGGCCCAGGGGAGACCCAGTACTTC.

This clonotype has a count of ten or more. The chain joins TRBV24-1 to TRBJ2-2; 8 positions match TRBD2. From germline, CDR1 is KGHDR and CDR2 SFDVKD. V dropped 5 bases and J dropped 0; count of bases not matched to a gene: 1. The CDR3 is made up of 15 amino acids. In DNA form, the CDR3 reads TGTGCCACCAGTGGGGGACTAGCGAACACCGGGGAGCTGTTTTTT. It translates to CATSGGLANTGELFF.